A selection of T cell receptor beta chains follows, all from one sample in a study of shared T cell receptors in the human thymus. Some clones are missing from TCRdb's copy, which holds only in-frame ones; the method was immunoSEQ multiplex PCR. The sample includes around 730,000 clones, approximately 83% of them seen just once. These records were also assigned to another study, of human thymus T cells.

The sample comprised thymocytes. All receptors come from a girl under three years old with a congenital heart defect. Each CDR3 is given with its conserved first and last residue. A D gene is named only where the DNA matches it firmly. Rows give clone size only sometimes, using once, few, many, or a class for an expanded clone.

v_call: TRBV4-1
j_call: TRBJ2-1
clone_size: once
d_call: TRBD1
cdr3_nt: TGCGCCAGCAGTCTCGGGACAGGGGAAAGGGGTGAGCAGTTCTTC
cdr3_aa: CASSLGTGERGEQFF

v_call: TRBV6-5
j_call: TRBJ1-6
clone_size: .
d_call: .
cdr3_nt: TGTGCCAGCAGTTACAACCAACCTAAACCCCTCCACTTT
cdr3_aa: CASSYNQPKPLHF

v_call: TRBV6-1
j_call: TRBJ1-6
clone_size: .
d_call: TRBD1
cdr3_nt: TGTGCAAGCCGGGACAGGGGCAATTCACCCCTCCACTTT
cdr3_aa: CASRDRGNSPLHF

v_call: TRBV7-2
j_call: TRBJ1-1
clone_size: .
d_call: .
cdr3_nt: TGTGCCAGCACCCCAAGCATCAGGGTTGAGAACACTGAAGCTTTCTTT
cdr3_aa: CASTPSIRVENTEAFF

v_call: TRBV7-9
j_call: TRBJ1-2
clone_size: .
d_call: TRBD1
cdr3_nt: TGTGCCAGCAGCGTCACAGGGGCGTTTCACTATGGCTACACCTTC
cdr3_aa: CASSVTGAFHYGYTF

v_call: TRBV28
j_call: TRBJ1-1
clone_size: .
d_call: TRBD1
cdr3_nt: TGTGCCAGCAGTCGCGTGAGGGGGCAAGGGGCTGAAGCTTTCTTT
cdr3_aa: CASSRVRGQGAEAFF

v_call: TRBV25-1
j_call: TRBJ1-1
clone_size: once
d_call: .
cdr3_nt: TGTGCCAGCAGAGCTTACGCTGAAGCTTTCTTT
cdr3_aa: CASRAYAEAFF

v_call: TRBV27
j_call: TRBJ1-2
clone_size: few
d_call: .
cdr3_nt: TGTGCCAGCAGTTTATCGGGCAGCCCCGGCGGCTACACCTTC
cdr3_aa: CASSLSGSPGGYTF

v_call: TRBV15
j_call: TRBJ1-2
clone_size: .
d_call: .
cdr3_nt: TGTGCCACCAGCAGAGATCGCGGAAGGAGTGTAATAAGCTACACCTTC
cdr3_aa: CATSRDRGRSVISYTF

v_call: TRBV5-4
j_call: TRBJ1-2
clone_size: .
d_call: .
cdr3_nt: TGTGCCAGCAGCTTGAGCGGTAACTATGGCTACACCTTC
cdr3_aa: CASSLSGNYGYTF

v_call: TRBV30
j_call: TRBJ1-2
clone_size: .
d_call: TRBD1
cdr3_nt: TGTGCCTGGAGTGCGACCTTAGACAAGACCAGGGGGCCTAACTATGGCTACACCTTC
cdr3_aa: CAWSATLDKTRGPNYGYTF

v_call: TRBV5-4
j_call: TRBJ1-2
clone_size: .
d_call: TRBD1
cdr3_nt: TGTGCCAGCAGCTTGTTAGCAGGGGGTAGCTATGGCTACACCTTC
cdr3_aa: CASSLLAGGSYGYTF

v_call: TRBV12-5
j_call: TRBJ1-2
clone_size: .
d_call: .
cdr3_nt: TGTGCTAGTGGTTTGATTCGGAGGGATCCGTCATATGGCTACACCTTC
cdr3_aa: CASGLIRRDPSYGYTF

v_call: TRBV30
j_call: TRBJ1-5
clone_size: .
d_call: .
cdr3_nt: TGTGCCTGGAGTTTCCAGGACAGTGACAATCAGCCCCAGCATTTT
cdr3_aa: CAWSFQDSDNQPQHF

v_call: TRBV1
j_call: TRBJ2-1
clone_size: few
d_call: .
cdr3_nt: TGCACCCGTCCCTACCGGACTAGCGGGGTCCCGAACCTCTCCTACAATGAGCAGTTCTTC
cdr3_aa: CTRPYRTSGVPNLSYNEQFF

v_call: TRBV27
j_call: TRBJ1-5
clone_size: .
d_call: TRBD1
cdr3_nt: TGTGCCAGCGCCCCCCGGGACAGGGTTAATCAGCCCCAGCATTTT
cdr3_aa: CASAPRDRVNQPQHF

v_call: TRBV6-1
j_call: TRBJ2-7
clone_size: .
d_call: .
cdr3_nt: TGTGCCAGCCCAAGCGGGCAGGGATCCTACGAGCAGTACTTC
cdr3_aa: CASPSGQGSYEQYF

v_call: TRBV6-5
j_call: TRBJ2-7
clone_size: .
d_call: .
cdr3_nt: TGTGCCAGCAGTTTGAACAGGGCCGCCTACGAGCAGTACTTC
cdr3_aa: CASSLNRAAYEQYF

v_call: TRBV6-5
j_call: TRBJ2-7
clone_size: .
d_call: .
cdr3_nt: TGTGCCAGCGCGGGGGCCTTGACCTACGAGCAGTACTTC
cdr3_aa: CASAGALTYEQYF

v_call: TRBV7-6
j_call: TRBJ2-6
clone_size: .
d_call: .
cdr3_nt: TGTGCCAGCAGCGCCCAGGGTTTGGTCATTCCCCGGAGCTCTGGGGCCAACGTCCTGACTTTC
cdr3_aa: CASSAQGLVIPRSSGANVLTF

v_call: TRBV19
j_call: TRBJ2-7
clone_size: .
d_call: .
cdr3_nt: TGTGCCAGTGGACGGGACAAGGAAGGCGAGCAGTACTTC
cdr3_aa: CASGRDKEGEQYF

v_call: TRBV4-3
j_call: TRBJ1-1
clone_size: .
d_call: TRBD1
cdr3_nt: TGCGCCAGCAGCCAACGAACACCAAACGGGACAGGGGGGACTGAAGCTTTCTTT
cdr3_aa: CASSQRTPNGTGGTEAFF